Listed here are 19 T cell receptor beta chains from one sample, sequenced in a study of T cell repertoires in cytomegalovirus infection. TCRdb reanalysed the reads using MiXCR and keeps one entry per CDR3 protein. Of hundreds of thousands of distinct CDR3 sequences in the sample, around 32% are singletons; the top ten hold 15% to 20%. These receptors lack a known antigen. The sample consisted of cultured PBMCs, taken from culture after CMV antigen stimulation. These receptors were taken from a human donor in good health (CMV status not recorded). Some clones in this sample may be carry-over from other donors' samples.

The genes are TRBV6-1 and TRBJ2-3; no firm D call. The CDR3 totals 14 residues. The V end was cut by 8 bases, the J end by 0 bases, with 12 bases between. Looked up from germline, CDR1 is MNHNS and CDR2 is SASEGT. CDR3 region: CASGVMFSTDTQYF. The CDR3 DNA sequence: TGTGCCAGCGGGGTTATGTTTAGCACAGATACGCAGTATTTT.

A few counts support this clonotype. The rearrangement uses TRBV6-6 and TRBJ1-5, with a tentative D call TRBD1 (6 bases). CDR1 and CDR2 (germline): MNHNY, SVGAGI (reference sequence). This CDR3 contains 14 residues. The ends were cut back, 7 bases at V and 1 base at J, with 11 bases in the middle. Here the CDR3 reads CASTLDRSNQPQHF. DNA for the CDR3: TGTGCCAGCACCCTCGACAGGAGCAATCAGCCCCAGCATTTT.

V usage is TRBV28 and J usage is TRBJ2-3; possible D gene TRBD1, 5 bases. CDR1 MDHEN and CDR2 SYDVKM come from the germline V gene. The V and J ends lost 3 bases and 4 bases respectively, with 17 bases between them. The CDR3 covers 16 residues. The CDR3 loop is CASSFGQGRVSDTQYF. In nucleotides, the CDR3 is TGTGCCAGCAGTTTCGGTCAGGGAAGAGTATCAGATACGCAGTATTTT.

This clonotype was seen more than once but under ten times. The CDR3: CASRLGAGTNEKLFF. The CDR3, as DNA: TGTGCCAGCAGGTTGGGGGCGGGAACTAATGAAAAACTGTTTTTT. V and J are TRBV6-1 and TRBJ1-4; tentatively, D is TRBD1 (6 bases). CDR3 length equals 15 residues. Germline values: CDR1 MNHNS, CDR2 SASEGT. V was cut by 6 bases and J by 1 base, with 12 bases left in between.

The rearrangement uses TRBV20-1 and TRBJ1-5, with D tentatively TRBD1 (6 bases). Germline V gene sequence: CDR1 DFQATT, CDR2 SNEGSKA (reference sequence). The germline V and J ends were trimmed by 6 bases and 4 bases, with 13 bases remaining between them. The CDR3 runs 13 residues. The CDR3 region has the DNA TGCAGTGCGACGAAGGGGGGAAATCAGCCCCAGCATTTT. This sequence encodes CSATKGGNQPQHF.

This clonotype was detected only a few times. The chain employs TRBV3-1 and TRBJ1-6; D perhaps matches TRBD1 (6 bases). CDR3 size: 14 residues. Trimming shortened V by 4 bases and J by 10 bases, and 14 bases separated the two germline ends. Germline CDR1 and CDR2: LGHDT and YNNKEL (reference sequence). The DNA of the CDR3 is TGTGCCAGCAGCCCTGGGGGGCCCGGATCACCCCTCCACTTT. Its translation is CASSPGGPGSPLHF.

J is TRBJ1-1 and V is TRBV7-7, with D maybe TRBD1 (5 bases). This CDR3 is 13 amino acids long. The V and J ends lost 1 base and 8 bases respectively, with 11 bases between them. Germline V gene lookup returns CDR1 SSHAT and CDR2 FNYEAQ (reference sequence). The CDR3 nucleotides are TGTGCCAGCAGCTTAGGTAGGACACCGGAAGCTTTCTTT. It specifies CASSLGRTPEAFF.

This rearrangement joins TRBV10-3 to TRBJ2-1; tentatively, D is TRBD2 (7 bases). The CDR3 sequence is 16 residues long. V gave up 1 base and J gave up 6 bases, with 16 bases separating them. Germline loops: CDR1 ENHRY, CDR2 SYGVKD. The CDR3 DNA reads TGTGCCATCAGTGAGTGGGCGGGGGCGCGTCGCAATGAGCAGTTCTTC. Its translation is CAISEWAGARRNEQFF.

The gene calls are TRBV27 and TRBJ2-5; D is unclear. This CDR3 comprises 12 residues. Germline loops: CDR1 MNHEY, CDR2 SMNVEV (reference sequence). Trimming shortened V by 2 bases and J by 3 bases, and 4 bases separated the two germline ends. The CDR3 DNA is TGTGCCAGCAGTTTACCAAAAGAGACCCAGTACTTC. Encoded protein: CASSLPKETQYF.

The gene calls are TRBV20-1 and TRBJ2-2, with 12 nucleotides matching TRBD2. V shed 4 bases, J shed 1 base, and the junction held 7 bases outside the gene matches. Germline lookup yields CDR1 DFQATT and CDR2 SNEGSKA (reference sequence). The CDR3 covers 17 residues. CDR3 sequence (DNA): TGCAGTGCTACCGCCCTAGCGGGGGGGAGGAACACCGGGGAGCTGTTTTTT. Protein: CSATALAGGRNTGELFF.

The chain is built from TRBV7-6 and TRBJ2-2; D could derive from TRBD1 or TRBD2 (5 bases each). The CDR3 is 16 amino acids. Germline CDR1 reads SGHVS; CDR2 reads FNYEAQ. V lost 0 bases and J lost 1, with 9 bases in between. The CDR3 DNA reads TGTGCCAGCAGCTTAGCGAGGGGTCTGAACACCGGGGAGCTGTTTTTT. Protein product: CASSLARGLNTGELFF.

The V gene is TRBV12-3 or TRBV12-4, the J gene TRBJ1-2; no clear D gene. The germline V and J ends were trimmed by 3 bases and 6 bases, with 14 bases remaining between them. The CDR3 is 14 amino acids. The CDR3 loop is CASSFGGPADGYTF. The DNA of the CDR3 is TGTGCCAGCAGTTTTGGAGGGCCGGCAGATGGCTACACCTTC.

V and J are TRBV7-9 and TRBJ2-1; 10 bases line up with TRBD2. Trimming removed 8 bases from V and 3 bases from J; junction bases left unmatched: 4. This CDR3 is built from 14 residues. Germline V gene sequence: CDR1 SEHNR, CDR2 FQNEAQ (reference sequence). CDR3 loop: CASSERGGYNEQFF. DNA of the CDR3: TGTGCCAGCTCGGAGCGGGGGGGCTACAATGAGCAGTTCTTC. Full variable domain (rest looked up from reference TRBV7-9 and TRBJ2-1): DTGVSQNPRHKITKRGQNVTFRCDPISEHNRLYWYRQTLGQGPEFLTYFQNEAQLEKSRLLSDRFSAERPKGSFSTLEIQRTEQGDSAMYLCASSERGGYNEQFFGPGTRLTVL.

The V and J genes are TRBV20-1 and TRBJ2-3; 7 nucleotides agree with TRBD2. There are 16 residues in the CDR3. After removal of 4 bases from V and 2 bases from J, the junction contained 12 bases not matched to a gene. Germline V CDR1 and CDR2: DFQATT, SNEGSKA (reference sequence). The CDR3 DNA is TGCAGTGCTACCTCTACCCGGGGGGTCATCACAGATACGCAGTATTTT. Translated, it gives CSATSTRGVITDTQYF.

This clonotype was counted between two and nine times. The rearrangement links TRBV4-1 to TRBJ2-5, with D perhaps TRBD2 (5 bases). V was clipped by 2 bases and J by 5 bases, with 15 bases between them. The germline V gene encodes CDR1 MGHRA and CDR2 YSYEKL. This CDR3 has 15 residues. DNA for the CDR3: TGCGCCAGCAGCCAACCGGGTGCCAGGACTGAGACCCAGTACTTC. It translates to CASSQPGARTETQYF.

The chain combines TRBV7-9 with TRBJ1-6; D is uncertain. The CDR3 length is 15 residues. V lost 3 bases to trimming and J lost 0 bases, with 6 bases between them. Germline CDR1 and CDR2: SEHNR and FQNEAQ (reference sequence). The CDR3 is CASSLISSYNSPLHF. The DNA for the CDR3 is TGTGCCAGCAGCTTGATAAGCTCCTATAATTCACCCCTCCACTTT. The whole variable domain, filled in from reference TRBV7-9 and TRBJ1-6, reads DTGVSQNPRHKITKRGQNVTFRCDPISEHNRLYWYRQTLGQGPEFLTYFQNEAQLEKSRLLSDRFSAERPKGSFSTLEIQRTEQGDSAMYLCASSLISSYNSPLHFGNGTRLTVT.

This clonotype has only a few counts. The chain has TRBV6-5 and TRBJ1-2; D may be TRBD1 (6 bases). Germline CDR1 MNHEY, CDR2 SVGAGI. With 2 bases removed from V and 6 bases from J, the gap between germline ends came to 13 bases. There are 14 residues in the CDR3. The DNA of the CDR3 is TGTGCCAGCAGTTACAACAGGGAGGGCCATGGCTACACCTTC. It yields the protein CASSYNREGHGYTF.

This clonotype occurred many times. The chain uses TRBV7-2 and TRBJ1-1; D ambiguous. CDR3 length equals 14 residues. Germline lookup yields CDR1 SGHTA and CDR2 FQGNSA. V gave up 1 base and J gave up 4 bases, with 10 bases separating them. CDR3 protein: CASSLESRTTEAFF. DNA for the CDR3: TGTGCCAGCAGCTTAGAAAGTAGGACCACTGAAGCTTTCTTT.

V usage is TRBV10-3 and J usage is TRBJ2-1; 9 bases agree with TRBD1. Germline CDR1 is ENHRY and CDR2 is SYGVKD. The CDR3 runs to 15 residues. V shed 3 bases, J shed 9 bases, and the junction held 9 bases outside the gene matches. The CDR3 region has the DNA TGTGCCATCAGTGATGAACAGGGGGCGCAAGGTGAGCAGTTCTTC. It yields the protein CAISDEQGAQGEQFF.